These 13 T cell receptor beta chains were all obtained from the same sample, sequenced in a study of T-cell reconstitution after alpha-beta-depleted transplantation in children. Unique molecular identifiers were incorporated during preparation of the TCRbeta library. TCRdb processed the PCR reads anew with MiXCR; each CDR3 protein has one entry. The sample holds 500,000 or so distinct CDR3 sequences; less than 35% are singletons and the top ten take under 3%. Sample: PBMCs from the stem cell graft donor, taken from the stem cell graft. These receptors came from a human donor who donated a stem cell graft to a child with aplastic anemia.

The gene calls are TRBV9 and TRBJ2-2; either TRBD1 or TRBD2 may supply D (5 bases each). The V end lost 3 bases, the J end lost 4 bases, and 16 bases lay between the germline ends. There are 16 residues in the CDR3. In germline, CDR1 is SGDLS, CDR2 YYNGEE. CDR3 sequence: CASSADGTPSTGELFF. CDR3 in DNA: TGTGCCAGCAGCGCCGACGGGACCCCTTCCACCGGGGAGCTGTTTTTT. Combining the CDR3 with reference TRBV9 and TRBJ2-2 gives the whole variable domain DSGVTQTPKHLITATGQRVTLRCSPRSGDLSVYWYQQSLDQGLQFLIQYYNGEERAKGNILERFSAQQFPDLHSELNLSSLELGDSALYFCASSADGTPSTGELFFGEGSRLTVL.

The chain has TRBV12-5 and TRBJ2-7; 8 nucleotides align to TRBD1. V trimming: 2 bases; J trimming: 3 bases; junction bases outside the gene matches: 6. CDR1 is LGHNT, CDR2 FRNRAP, per germline. The CDR3 spans 15 residues. The CDR3 bases are TGTGCTAGTGGTTTGTGGGGGACAGGAGACTACGAGCAGTACTTC. Translating it yields CASGLWGTGDYEQYF.

This clonotype was observed a few times. This chain links TRBV12-3 or TRBV12-4 with TRBJ1-6; a weak D match, TRBD1 (5 bases). V was cut by 5 bases and J by 7 bases, with 12 bases left in between. The CDR3 totals 14 residues. CDR3 sequence reads: CASSPQGLNSPLHF. The DNA of the CDR3 is TGTGCCAGCAGTCCCCAGGGACTAAATTCACCCCTCCACTTT.

V and J are TRBV9 and TRBJ2-6; 7 bases map to TRBD1. V gave up 4 bases and J gave up 0 bases; unmatched junction bases: 7. This CDR3 region has 17 residues. CDR1 is SGDLS, CDR2 YYNGEE, per germline. The CDR3 protein is CASSPRDSASGANVLTF. Written as DNA, the CDR3 is TGTGCCAGCAGCCCCCGGGACAGCGCCTCTGGGGCCAACGTCCTGACTTTC. Based on the CDR3 plus reference TRBV9 and TRBJ2-6, the full variable domain is DSGVTQTPKHLITATGQRVTLRCSPRSGDLSVYWYQQSLDQGLQFLIQYYNGEERAKGNILERFSAQQFPDLHSELNLSSLELGDSALYFCASSPRDSASGANVLTFGAGSRLTVL.

This clonotype was observed a few times. The chain uses TRBV7-2 and TRBJ2-7; D gene ambiguous. Per the germline V gene, CDR1 is SGHTA and CDR2 is FQGNSA. Trimming cost V 5 bases and J 4 bases, with 12 bases left between them. The CDR3 contains 13 residues. This chain's CDR3 is CASSAGNTYEQYF. In DNA, the CDR3 is TGTGCCAGCAGCGCAGGCAACACATACGAGCAGTACTTC.

In this sample, this clonotype turned up a few times. This chain joins TRBV15 and TRBJ2-1; no reliable D call. Germline V gives CDR1 LNHNV, CDR2 YYDKDF (reference sequence). The V gene lost 3 bases and the J gene lost 1 base, with 4 bases spanning the gap. The CDR3 sequence is 13 residues long. CDR3: CATSSKSYNEQFF. The CDR3 region has the DNA TGTGCCACCAGCAGTAAGTCCTACAATGAGCAGTTCTTC.

This clonotype showed up just a few times. The gene calls are TRBV28 and TRBJ1-4, with 9 positions matching TRBD1. The CDR3 is 17 amino acids. J gave up 8 bases and V 1 base, and 11 bases lay outside the gene matches. In germline, CDR1 is MDHEN, CDR2 SYDVKM. The CDR3 coding sequence is TGTGCCAGCAGTTTATTTTTCAAGGGACAGGGTAGCGAAAAACTGTTTTTT. This sequence encodes CASSLFFKGQGSEKLFF.

This clonotype occurred a few times. This sequence joins TRBV20-1 and TRBJ2-5, with TRBD1 as a possible D gene (5 bases). V was trimmed by 6 bases and J by 4 bases, leaving 12 bases between them. The CDR3 has 12 residues. Germline assignment: CDR1 DFQATT and CDR2 SNEGSKA (reference sequence). In DNA, the CDR3 is TGCAGTGCGCAGGGAATAGGAGAGACCCAGTACTTC. This gives the protein CSAQGIGETQYF.

This clonotype was detected a few times. The chain is built from TRBV7-2 and TRBJ2-3; 7 bases align to TRBD2. The J segment lost 2 bases and the V segment lost 4 bases, leaving 9 bases of the junction unmatched. The CDR3 length is 16 residues. CDR1 and CDR2 from the germline V gene are SGHTA and FQGNSA. The CDR3 loop is CASSSSSGDYTDTQYF. In nucleotides, the CDR3 is TGTGCCAGCAGCTCTTCTAGCGGCGACTACACAGATACGCAGTATTTT.

The chain uses TRBV10-3 and TRBJ1-1; D remains ambiguous. Trimming removed 2 bases from V and 1 base from J, with 5 bases in between. This CDR3 contains 13 residues. Germline CDR1 and CDR2: ENHRY and SYGVKD. The CDR3 bases are TGTGCCATCAGTGAGGGAGAGAACACTGAAGCTTTCTTT. This encodes CAISEGENTEAFF.

This clonotype was picked up a small number of times. The rearrangement links TRBV3-1 to TRBJ2-1, with TRBD1 as a possible D gene (5 bases). Germline assignment: CDR1 LGHDT and CDR2 YNNKEL (reference sequence). The CDR3 extends over 16 amino acids. Deletions cut 4 bases from V and 4 bases from J, with 17 bases between. CDR3 in DNA: TGTGCCAGCAGCCCCCGATCTAAGGGGCCTTACAATGAGCAGTTCTTC. Translated, it gives CASSPRSKGPYNEQFF.

The gene calls are TRBV29-1 and TRBJ2-7, with 12 bases identical to TRBD2. Germline-derived CDR1 and CDR2 are SQVTM and ANQGSEA. The V and J ends lost 6 bases and 0 bases, in that order; junction bases with no gene match: 0. The CDR3 loop spans 13 amino acids. The chain's CDR3 is CSVTSGGSYEQYF. The DNA of the CDR3 is TGCAGCGTGACTAGCGGGGGCTCCTACGAGCAGTACTTC.

This clonotype has just a few counts. The chain carries TRBV20-1 and TRBJ2-3, with 9 bases that match TRBD2. The CDR3 has 15 residues. The germline V gene encodes CDR1 DFQATT and CDR2 SNEGSKA (reference sequence). Trimming at V came to 5 bases and at J to 4 bases, leaving 10 bases not matched to a gene. In DNA form, the CDR3 reads TGCAGTGCTCCCAATAGCGGGAGAGGCGCAGATACGCAGTATTTT. It yields the protein CSAPNSGRGADTQYF.